Listed below are T cell receptor beta chains from one sample, sequenced in a study of siplizumab effects on memory and regulatory T cells. Libraries were prepared by immunoSEQ multiplex PCR; TCRdb keeps only in-frame clonotypes and omits some of them. The table has about 85,000 clones, 95% seen once. Specimen: CD8+ T cells sorted from blood. These receptors were taken from a human donor in good health. Both conserved end residues are part of each CDR3. Not all rows give a size; the values are once, few, many and, for expanded clones, a class.

V gene: TRBV9; CDR3 length: 14; clone size: -; J gene: TRBJ2-3; CDR3 protein: CASSGSGPRDAQYF
V gene: TRBV4-1; CDR3 length: 13; clone size: -; J gene: TRBJ2-2; CDR3 protein: CASSQGNTGELFF
V gene: TRBV6-7; CDR3 length: 18; clone size: -; J gene: TRBJ2-5; CDR3 protein: CASSYSTSRDRDQETQYF
V gene: TRBV29-1; CDR3 length: 14; clone size: -; J gene: TRBJ2-7; CDR3 protein: CSVEDTGVHYEQYF
V gene: TRBV11-3; CDR3 length: 13; clone size: -; J gene: TRBJ2-2; CDR3 protein: CASSYANTGELFF
V gene: TRBV4-1; CDR3 length: 17; clone size: -; J gene: TRBJ2-5; CDR3 protein: CASSQDNRLAGGETQYF
V gene: TRBV28; CDR3 length: 15; clone size: -; J gene: TRBJ2-7; CDR3 protein: CASTPGWRETNEQYF
V gene: TRBV10-3; CDR3 length: 19; clone size: -; J gene: TRBJ2-3; CDR3 protein: CAISESLLAGGRATDTQYF
V gene: TRBV7-8; CDR3 length: 13; clone size: -; J gene: TRBJ2-3; CDR3 protein: CASSRPGGRTQYF
V gene: TRBV5-6; CDR3 length: 12; clone size: -; J gene: TRBJ2-1; CDR3 protein: CASSFKNNEQFF
V gene: TRBV5-8; CDR3 length: 12; clone size: -; J gene: TRBJ1-1; CDR3 protein: CASSLVGTEAFF
V gene: TRBV28; CDR3 length: 14; clone size: -; J gene: TRBJ2-7; CDR3 protein: CASSPHRSSYEQYF
V gene: TRBV27; CDR3 length: 11; clone size: -; J gene: TRBJ2-7; CDR3 protein: CASSLSGEQYF
V gene: TRBV28; CDR3 length: 13; clone size: -; J gene: TRBJ1-1; CDR3 protein: CASSSRMNTEAFF
V gene: TRBV28; CDR3 length: 16; clone size: -; J gene: TRBJ2-7; CDR3 protein: CASSWEGDRESYEQYF
V gene: TRBV5-4; CDR3 length: 14; clone size: -; J gene: TRBJ1-1; CDR3 protein: CASSWTGGNTEAFF
V gene: TRBV19; CDR3 length: 13; clone size: -; J gene: TRBJ1-1; CDR3 protein: CASSIRLNTEAFF
V gene: TRBV5-5; CDR3 length: 14; clone size: -; J gene: TRBJ2-7; CDR3 protein: CASSLNDQGHEQYF
V gene: TRBV6-5; CDR3 length: 15; clone size: once; J gene: TRBJ2-5; CDR3 protein: CASSYSPGSQETQYF
V gene: TRBV7-9; CDR3 length: 15; clone size: -; J gene: TRBJ2-1; CDR3 protein: CASSPPDRSDNEQFF
V gene: TRBV4-1; CDR3 length: 14; clone size: -; J gene: TRBJ1-1; CDR3 protein: CASSQDRVNTEAFF
V gene: TRBV19; CDR3 length: 10; clone size: -; J gene: TRBJ1-5; CDR3 protein: CASKGRPQHF
V gene: TRBV7-9; CDR3 length: 12; clone size: few; J gene: TRBJ1-1; CDR3 protein: CASSLGGSEAFF
V gene: TRBV19; CDR3 length: 14; clone size: -; J gene: TRBJ1-5; CDR3 protein: CASRTGGQNQPQHF
V gene: TRBV18; CDR3 length: 15; clone size: once; J gene: TRBJ2-7; CDR3 protein: CASSPQSRGSYEQYF
V gene: TRBV7-7; CDR3 length: 16; clone size: -; J gene: TRBJ1-2; CDR3 protein: CASSPRGGGSNYGYTF
V gene: TRBV9; CDR3 length: 13; clone size: once; J gene: TRBJ1-2; CDR3 protein: CASRVAASQGYTF
V gene: TRBV10-1; CDR3 length: 15; clone size: -; J gene: TRBJ1-6; CDR3 protein: CASSETGTGDSPLHF
V gene: TRBV5-4; CDR3 length: 15; clone size: -; J gene: TRBJ2-3; CDR3 protein: CASSLALAGTDTQYF
V gene: TRBV7-9; CDR3 length: 13; clone size: once; J gene: TRBJ1-1; CDR3 protein: CASSLVSALEAFF
V gene: TRBV6-6; CDR3 length: 15; clone size: few; J gene: TRBJ1-1; CDR3 protein: CASSYITGINTEAFF
V gene: TRBV27; CDR3 length: 15; clone size: -; J gene: TRBJ2-1; CDR3 protein: CASSFLAGGLNEQFF
V gene: TRBV4-1; CDR3 length: 16; clone size: -; J gene: TRBJ2-7; CDR3 protein: CASSQQLAGGSYEQYF
V gene: TRBV14; CDR3 length: 13; clone size: few; J gene: TRBJ1-1; CDR3 protein: CASSGWTGVEAFF
V gene: TRBV7-2; CDR3 length: 15; clone size: -; J gene: TRBJ2-1; CDR3 protein: CASSLVPSGRYEQFF
V gene: TRBV19; CDR3 length: 17; clone size: -; J gene: TRBJ2-3; CDR3 protein: CASSIDYLAGRTDTQYF
V gene: TRBV4-2; CDR3 length: 18; clone size: -; J gene: TRBJ2-7; CDR3 protein: CASSQDLQREGHTYEQYF
V gene: TRBV29-1; CDR3 length: 16; clone size: -; J gene: TRBJ2-7; CDR3 protein: CSVGGQPNGRAYEQYF
V gene: TRBV28; CDR3 length: 12; clone size: -; J gene: TRBJ2-4; CDR3 protein: CASRGQGNIQYF
V gene: TRBV7-8; CDR3 length: 17; clone size: -; J gene: TRBJ2-2; CDR3 protein: CASSLGLAGVYTGELFF
V gene: TRBV18; CDR3 length: 14; clone size: once; J gene: TRBJ2-7; CDR3 protein: CASSVGTAFSEQYF
V gene: TRBV15; CDR3 length: 15; clone size: -; J gene: TRBJ1-1; CDR3 protein: CATSRVPGLNTEAFF
V gene: TRBV19; CDR3 length: 14; clone size: -; J gene: TRBJ2-7; CDR3 protein: CASTPGTGSYEQYF